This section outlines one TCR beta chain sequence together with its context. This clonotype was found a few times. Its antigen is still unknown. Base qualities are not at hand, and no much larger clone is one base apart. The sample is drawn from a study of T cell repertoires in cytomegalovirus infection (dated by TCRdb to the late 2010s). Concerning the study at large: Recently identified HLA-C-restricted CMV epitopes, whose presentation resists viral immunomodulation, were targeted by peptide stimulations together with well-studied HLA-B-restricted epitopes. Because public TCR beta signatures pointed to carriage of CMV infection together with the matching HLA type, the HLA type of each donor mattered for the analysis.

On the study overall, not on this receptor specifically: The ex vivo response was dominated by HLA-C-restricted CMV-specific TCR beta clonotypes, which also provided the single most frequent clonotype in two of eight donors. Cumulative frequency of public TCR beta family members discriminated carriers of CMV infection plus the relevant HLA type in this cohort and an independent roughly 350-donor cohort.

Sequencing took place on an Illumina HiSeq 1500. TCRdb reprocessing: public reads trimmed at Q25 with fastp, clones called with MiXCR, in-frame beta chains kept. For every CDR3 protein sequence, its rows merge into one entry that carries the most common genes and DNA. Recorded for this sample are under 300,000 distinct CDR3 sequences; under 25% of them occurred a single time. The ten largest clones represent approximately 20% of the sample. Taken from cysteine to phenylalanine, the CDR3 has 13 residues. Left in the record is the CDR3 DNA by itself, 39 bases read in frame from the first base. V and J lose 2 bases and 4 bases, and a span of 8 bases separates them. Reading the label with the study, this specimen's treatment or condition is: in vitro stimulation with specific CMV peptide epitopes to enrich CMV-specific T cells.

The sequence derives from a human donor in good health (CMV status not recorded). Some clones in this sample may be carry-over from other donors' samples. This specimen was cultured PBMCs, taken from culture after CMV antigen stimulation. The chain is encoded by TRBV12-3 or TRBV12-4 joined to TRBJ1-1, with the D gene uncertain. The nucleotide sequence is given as TGTGCCAGCAGTTTATTTGGCTCCACTGAAGCTTTCTTT. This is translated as CASSLFGSTEAFF.